This is a list of T cell receptor beta chains from one sample in a study of blood T cell repertoires in COVID-19. Sequencing used immunoSEQ multiplex PCR; TCRdb keeps in-frame clones, though not all of them. The table shows about 180,000 clones, with roughly 82% occurring only once. The sequencing sample was made of PBMCs or T cells enriched from blood (not recorded which). The receptors stem from a woman younger than 45 who had recovered from COVID-19. The CDR3 runs from the conserved cysteine through the conserved F or W.

v_call	j_call	cdr3_aa
TRBV18	TRBJ2-7	CASSPSSYEQYF
TRBV9	TRBJ1-2	CASSPGDREVYGYTF
TRBV6-4	TRBJ2-1	CASSPAVAGVEQFF
TRBV28	TRBJ2-7	CASSLWRDSNYEQYF
TRBV7-7	TRBJ2-1	CASSMGTSGGNEQFF
TRBV12-3/TRBV12-4	TRBJ1-5	CASRRTGEPQHF
TRBV29-1	TRBJ1-2	CSALGQGIGYGYTF
TRBV2	TRBJ1-1	CASRDLRDRGNTEAFF
TRBV27	TRBJ2-3	CASSLTSADTQYF
TRBV7-3	TRBJ2-7	CASSPERGLSYEQYF
TRBV11-2	TRBJ2-7	CASSPIKSRGPLYQQYF
TRBV5-6	TRBJ1-3	CASSKLGTGFYGNTIYF
TRBV28	TRBJ2-1	CASVGGVSSYNEQFF
TRBV15	TRBJ2-3	CATSTLGPSGYTDTQYF
TRBV7-6	TRBJ1-2	CASSLGPVAGYTF
TRBV3-1/TRBV3-2	TRBJ2-6	CASSQGKSYSGANVLTF
TRBV28	TRBJ1-2	CASTPAWQVYGYTF
TRBV7-9	TRBJ1-1	CASSFDRGLGAFF